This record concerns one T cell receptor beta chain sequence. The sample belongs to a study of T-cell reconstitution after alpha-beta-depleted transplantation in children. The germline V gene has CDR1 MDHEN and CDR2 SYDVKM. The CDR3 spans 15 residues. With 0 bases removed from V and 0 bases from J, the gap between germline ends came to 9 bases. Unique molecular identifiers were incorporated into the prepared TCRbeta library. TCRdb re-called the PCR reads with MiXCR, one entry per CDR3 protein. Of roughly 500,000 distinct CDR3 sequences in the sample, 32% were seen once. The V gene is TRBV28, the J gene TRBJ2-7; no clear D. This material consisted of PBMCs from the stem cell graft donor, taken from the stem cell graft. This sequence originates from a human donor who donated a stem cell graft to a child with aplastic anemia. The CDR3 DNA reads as TGTGCCAGCAGTTTATGGAGGCCGAGCTCCTACGAGCAGTACTTC. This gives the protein CASSLWRPSSYEQYF.